Presented here are 6 T cell receptor beta chains from one specimen sequenced in a study of CD8+ T cells in alopecia areata. RNA extraction and reverse transcription yielded cDNA as sequencing template. Repertoires were generated with immunoSEQ multiplex PCR, while TCRdb's copy carries only in-frame clones and drops some. The table records roughly 64,000 clones, about 40% of them present only once. Sequencing was carried out using NKG2D-low CD8+ T cells sorted from blood. The receptors here all came from a human donor with alopecia areata.

This clone appeared once. The J gene is TRBJ2-7, the V gene TRBV7-9; 10 nucleotides align to TRBD1. The length of the CDR3 is 14 residues. V dropped 6 bases and J dropped 6; count of bases not matched to a gene: 8. Germline values: CDR1 SEHNR, CDR2 FQNEAQ (reference sequence). The CDR3 DNA is TGTGCCAGCAGGACAGGGGGCGCCCCGGGCGAGCAGTACTTC. This translates into CASRTGGAPGEQYF.

V and J are TRBV27 and TRBJ2-7; TRBD2 might be the D (5 bases). Germline V gene sequence: CDR1 MNHEY, CDR2 SMNVEV (reference sequence). The CDR3 is made up of 13 amino acids. The V end was cut by 3 bases, the J end by 3 bases, with 9 bases between. CDR3 residues: CASSLAGLYEQYF. CDR3 DNA: TGTGCCAGCAGTTTGGCGGGCCTCTACGAGCAGTACTTC.

V gene TRBV28 combines with J gene TRBJ2-7; D gene unclear. V was clipped by 1 base and J by 4 bases, with 14 bases between them. This CDR3 contains 15 residues. Germline V CDR1 and CDR2: MDHEN, SYDVKM. The CDR3 DNA reads TGTGCCAGCAGTTTATCAAGACTGGGTTGGTACGAGCAGTACTTC. It is translated as CASSLSRLGWYEQYF.

To note about this clone: An end of the junction differs from the germline gene, which may be a read error. The J gene is TRBJ2-1, the V gene TRBV5-1; D is perhaps TRBD1 (5 bases). CDR1 and CDR2 (germline): SGHRS, YFSETQ. The CDR3 contains 12 residues. The CDR3 region has the DNA TGCGCCAGCAGCTTGGCCGGGTGGGGCGACGTCTTC. This gives the protein CASSLAGWGDVF. Variable domain in full (rest from reference TRBV5-1 and TRBJ2-1): KAGVTQTPRYLIKTRGQQVTLSCSPISGHRSVSWYQQTPGQGLQFLFEYFSETQRNKGNFPGRFSGRQFSNSRSEMNVSTLELGDSALYLCASSLAGWGDVFGPGTRLTVL.

A few counts support this clone. The chain combines TRBV7-9 with TRBJ2-5, with 9 bases fitting TRBD2. The V gene's germline CDR1 is SEHNR and CDR2 FQNEAQ (reference sequence). Trimming took 4 bases from V and 3 from J; bases not matched to a gene: 3. The CDR3 consists of 14 residues. CDR3 protein: CASSSIAGEETQYF. The CDR3, as DNA: TGTGCCAGCAGCTCCATAGCGGGAGAAGAGACCCAGTACTTC.

This clone was detected once. The V and J genes are TRBV27 and TRBJ2-7, with D unclear. Germline values: CDR1 MNHEY, CDR2 SMNVEV (reference sequence). CDR3 length: 14 amino acids. Trimming took off 6 bases at V and 2 bases at J, with 14 bases between the two ends. The CDR3 protein is CASSRGLVPYEQYF. CDR3 sequence (DNA): TGTGCCAGCAGCCGAGGATTGGTACCCTACGAGCAGTACTTC.